This entry lists 29 T cell receptor beta chains sequenced from one sample in a study of T cell responses to AZD1222 COVID-19 vaccine. Clones were read by immunoSEQ multiplex PCR, and TCRdb kept only the in-frame ones, dropping some. The table has some 150,000 clones, 88% seen once. Sequencing was performed on peripheral blood, taken 28 days after the second AZD1222 dose. The receptors here all came from an adult who received the AZD1222 COVID-19 vaccine.

J is TRBJ1-5 and V is TRBV28, with 9 bases identical to TRBD1. The CDR3 is 16 residues long. The J segment lost 9 bases and the V segment lost 2 bases, leaving 11 bases of the junction unmatched. Germline CDR1 MDHEN, CDR2 SYDVKM. CDR3 coding DNA: TGTGCCAGCAGTTTAGGGGGACAGGGAGCCACGGGGCCCCAGCATTTT. Its protein is CASSLGGQGATGPQHF.

This clone was seen once. CDR3 residues: CASSNWDYEQFF. In DNA, the CDR3 is TGTGCCAGCAGCAACTGGGATTATGAGCAGTTCTTC. This chain joins TRBV6-2 or TRBV6-3 and TRBJ2-1; D gene unclear. Deletions cut 6 bases from V and 8 bases from J, with 11 bases between. The CDR3 has 12 amino acids. CDR1 is MNHEY, CDR2 SVGEGT, per germline.

This clone was recorded a few times. The chain joins TRBV15 to TRBJ2-7; perhaps TRBD1 as D (6 bases). The CDR3 is 15 residues long. V lost 5 bases to trimming and J lost 4 bases, with 18 bases between them. The V gene's germline CDR1 is LNHNV and CDR2 YYDKDF (reference sequence). The CDR3 sequence is CATSRKGQGNYEQYF. In DNA, the CDR3 is TGTGCCACCAGCCGAAAAGGGCAGGGGAATTACGAGCAGTACTTC.

The V and J genes are TRBV3-1 (or the pseudogene TRBV3-2) and TRBJ2-7; the D is unclear. V lost 4 bases and J 7 bases, leaving 20 bases between the germline ends. Per the germline V gene, CDR1 is LGHDT and CDR2 is YNNKEL (reference sequence). There are 15 residues in the CDR3. CDR3 sequence reads: CASSLTAPAFWEQYF. The CDR3 nucleotides read TGTGCCAGCAGCCTAACAGCGCCCGCCTTCTGGGAGCAGTACTTC.

The chain joins TRBV19 to TRBJ1-2, with D possibly being TRBD1 (5 bases). Germline CDR1 is LNHDA and CDR2 is SQIVND (reference sequence). Trimming cost V 0 bases and J 3 bases, with 5 bases left between them. The CDR3 runs 13 residues. CDR3 DNA sequence: TGTGCCAGTAGTATAGAGGGACACTATGGCTACACCTTC. Its translation: CASSIEGHYGYTF. Variable domain in full (rest from reference TRBV19 and TRBJ1-2): DGGITQSPKYLFRKEGQNVTLSCEQNLNHDAMYWYRQDPGQGLRLIYYSQIVNDFQKGDIAEGYSVSREKKESFPLTVTSAQKNPTAFYLCASSIEGHYGYTFGSGTRLTVV.

V usage is TRBV6-2 or TRBV6-3 and J usage is TRBJ1-2; 10 nucleotides line up with TRBD1. Germline V gene sequence: CDR1 MNHEY, CDR2 SVGEGT. V dropped 5 bases and J dropped 4; count of bases not matched to a gene: 7. This CDR3 is 15 amino acids long. Here the CDR3 reads CASSLSGTGAYGYTF. In DNA form, the CDR3 reads TGTGCCAGCAGTCTCTCCGGGACAGGGGCCTATGGCTACACCTTC.

V is TRBV30 and J is TRBJ1-5; D is perhaps TRBD1 (6 bases). CDR3 length: 14 residues. The germline CDR1 and CDR2 sequences are GTSNPN and SVGIG (reference sequence). The germline V and J ends were trimmed by 1 base and 4 bases, with 11 bases remaining between them. The CDR3 region is CAWSGGQLNQPQHF. CDR3 coding DNA: TGTGCCTGGAGTGGTGGACAGCTGAATCAGCCCCAGCATTTT.

The chain joins TRBV24-1 to TRBJ2-2; tentatively, D is TRBD2 (5 bases). Looked up from germline, CDR1 is KGHDR and CDR2 is SFDVKD. The CDR3 has 12 amino acids. The V and J ends lost 3 bases and 8 bases respectively, with 6 bases between them. The CDR3 sequence: CATSDPGGELFF. DNA of the CDR3: TGTGCCACCAGTGATCCGGGGGGGGAGCTGTTTTTT.

The V and J genes are TRBV7-2 and TRBJ1-5; no clear D gene. This CDR3 contains 16 residues. V lost 4 bases and J 3 bases, leaving 16 bases between the germline ends. CDR1 and CDR2 from the germline V gene are SGHTA and FQGNSA. The CDR3 is CASSSKTDLSNQPQHF. The CDR3 coding sequence is TGTGCCAGCAGCTCGAAGACCGACTTGTCCAATCAGCCCCAGCATTTT. Full variable domain (outside the CDR3, taken from reference TRBV7-2 and TRBJ1-5): GAGVSQSPSNKVTEKGKDVELRCDPISGHTALYWYRQSLGQGLEFLIYFQGNSAPDKSGLPSDRFSAERTGGSVSTLTIQRTQQEDSAVYLCASSSKTDLSNQPQHFGDGTRLSIL.

Points on this clone: At one boundary the junction diverges from the germline segment, which might be a read error. J is TRBJ1-6 and V is TRBV28, with a possible D match to TRBD1 (5 bases). The germline V gene has CDR1 MDHEN and CDR2 SYDVKM. This CDR3 is built from 14 residues. CDR3 protein: CATSILGDQSPLHF. CDR3 nucleotide sequence: TGTGCCACCAGTATTTTGGGGGATCAGTCACCCCTCCACTTT.

In its sample, this clone was seen once. J is TRBJ2-3 and V is TRBV7-3; D is unclear. V gave up 4 bases and J gave up 3 bases, with 5 bases separating them. Germline V gene data show CDR1 as SGHTA and CDR2 as FQGTGA. CDR3 length equals 12 residues. The CDR3 nucleotides are TGTGCCAGCAGCTCTGTAACAGATACGCAGTATTTT. Its protein product is CASSSVTDTQYF. The variable domain in full, with the rest retrieved from reference TRBV7-3 and TRBJ2-3, is GAGVSQTPSNKVTEKGKYVELRCDPISGHTALYWYRQSLGQGPEFLIYFQGTGAADDSGLPNDRFFAVRPEGSVSTLKIQRTERGDSAVYLCASSSVTDTQYFGPGTRLTVL.

J is TRBJ1-1 and V is TRBV7-2; unclear D gene. Trimming took off 0 bases at V and 1 base at J, with 3 bases between the two ends. CDR3 length equals 13 residues. Germline V gene lookup returns CDR1 SGHTA and CDR2 FQGNSA. For the CDR3, the DNA is TGTGCCAGCAGCTTAGCCCAGAACACTGAAGCTTTCTTT. This sequence encodes CASSLAQNTEAFF.

The rearrangement joins TRBV6-5 to TRBJ1-2; 7 nucleotides align to TRBD1. Germline V gene data show CDR1 as MNHEY and CDR2 as SVGAGI. This CDR3 is built from 14 residues. V lost 4 bases and J lost 5; bases outside the gene matches: 7. CDR3 sequence reads: CASSSARGLYGYTF. As DNA, the CDR3 is TGTGCCAGCAGTTCGGCAAGGGGGCTATATGGCTACACCTTC.

This chain links TRBV6-1 with TRBJ1-1; D unresolved. CDR3 size: 14 residues. Deletions cut 2 bases from V and 5 bases from J, with 12 bases between. The germline CDR1 and CDR2 sequences are MNHNS and SASEGT. In DNA form, the CDR3 reads TGTGCCAGCAGTGAAAAAAATAAGTTGACTGAAGCTTTCTTT. As protein: CASSEKNKLTEAFF.

This rearrangement joins TRBV5-1 to TRBJ1-5, with 10 nucleotides matching TRBD1. The trim removed 4 bases at V and 7 bases at J, leaving 8 bases unmatched. Germline V gives CDR1 SGHRS, CDR2 YFSETQ. The CDR3 covers 15 residues. CDR3 coding DNA: TGCGCCAGCAGCCCCGGGACAGGGGTAGGGCAGCCCCAGCATTTT. It is translated as CASSPGTGVGQPQHF.

The V and J genes are TRBV3-1 (or the pseudogene TRBV3-2) and TRBJ2-5, with TRBD2 as a possible D gene (6 bases). V was shortened by 1 base and J by 3 bases, with 6 bases between the two germline ends. Germline V lookup: CDR1 LGHDT, CDR2 YNNKEL (reference sequence). The CDR3 is 13 amino acids. The CDR3 DNA follows: TGTGCCAGCAGCCAAGGGACTAAAGAGACCCAGTACTTC. This encodes CASSQGTKETQYF.

About this clone itself: Other DNA sequences in the sample encode the same CDR3. The chain joins TRBV5-1 to TRBJ1-4, with D unresolved. V was pared by 2 bases and J by 5 bases, with 10 bases between. The V gene's germline CDR1 is SGHRS and CDR2 YFSETQ. This CDR3 contains 14 residues. CDR3 coding DNA: TGCGCCAGCAGCTTAGGTCGGGAGAATGAAAAACTGTTTTTT. Its translation is CASSLGRENEKLFF.

This sequence joins TRBV5-1 and TRBJ1-4, with D possibly TRBD1 on 5 matching bases. This CDR3 has 16 residues. V was cut by 3 bases and J by 1 base, with 13 bases left in between. Germline V gene sequence: CDR1 SGHRS, CDR2 YFSETQ. Written as DNA, the CDR3 is TGCGCCAGCAGCTCGAACTGGGGGGAAACTAATGAAAAACTGTTTTTT. Protein sequence: CASSSNWGETNEKLFF.

V gene TRBV7-3 combines with J gene TRBJ2-6; D tentatively fits TRBD1 or TRBD2 (7 bases each). The CDR3 has 18 residues. Germline CDR1 reads SGHTA; CDR2 reads FQGTGA. V lost 5 bases to trimming and J lost 0 bases, with 17 bases between them. The CDR3 nucleotides are TGTGCCAGCAGCCAGCAGGGGGGGACGTTCTCTGGGGCCAACGTCCTGACTTTC. This sequence encodes CASSQQGGTFSGANVLTF.

The V gene is TRBV6-5, the J gene TRBJ2-7; D uncertain. The CDR3 spans 12 residues. The V and J ends lost 6 bases and 2 bases respectively, with 8 bases between them. Germline V gene sequence: CDR1 MNHEY, CDR2 SVGAGI. The CDR3 DNA sequence: TGTGCCAGCAGCTCGTCTACCTACGAGCAGTACTTC. As protein: CASSSSTYEQYF.

The rearrangement links TRBV7-8 to TRBJ2-5; TRBD2 matches at 12 bases. The V and J ends lost 5 bases and 3 bases, in that order; junction bases with no gene match: 4. Germline CDR1 reads SGHVS; CDR2 reads FQNEAQ. The CDR3 has 15 residues. The CDR3: CASSTRLAGEETQYF. CDR3 nucleotide sequence: TGTGCCAGCAGCACTAGACTAGCGGGGGAAGAGACCCAGTACTTC.

The rearrangement links TRBV6-2 or TRBV6-3 to TRBJ1-1; D is unclear. V was trimmed by 2 bases and J by 5 bases, leaving 15 bases between them. CDR3 length: 15 amino acids. The germline gives CDR1 MNHEY, CDR2 SVGEGT. The CDR3 reads CASSYGRAKGTEAFF. As DNA, the CDR3 is TGTGCCAGCAGTTACGGGAGGGCGAAAGGGACTGAAGCTTTCTTT.

This chain uses TRBV30 with TRBJ2-2, with D perhaps matching TRBD1 (5 bases). V was pared by 7 bases and J by 4 bases, with 10 bases between. Germline V gene lookup returns CDR1 GTSNPN and CDR2 SVGIG (reference sequence). CDR3 length equals 12 residues. The CDR3 nucleotides read TGTGCCTCCACAGGACCCACCGGGGAGCTGTTTTTT. The encoded protein is CASTGPTGELFF.

The genes are TRBV6-5 and TRBJ2-7; D not certain. The germline V and J ends were trimmed by 7 bases and 6 bases, with 19 bases remaining between them. CDR3 length equals 14 residues. Germline CDR1 reads MNHEY; CDR2 reads SVGAGI. The CDR3 loop is CASTSLYPPLEQYF. The CDR3 DNA follows: TGTGCCAGCACCTCCCTTTATCCCCCCCTCGAGCAGTACTTC.

This rearrangement joins TRBV30 to TRBJ1-2; D is uncertain. CDR1 is GTSNPN and CDR2 is SVGIG in the germline V gene (reference sequence). The CDR3 runs 12 residues. V gave up 5 bases and J gave up 2 bases, with 9 bases separating them. The DNA of the CDR3 is TGTGCCTGGTACGCGGGAAACTATGGCTACACCTTC. Amino acid sequence: CAWYAGNYGYTF.

The V call is TRBV25-1, the J call TRBJ1-6; TRBD1 might be the D (5 bases). The germline V gene has CDR1 MGHDK and CDR2 SYGVNS. With 0 bases removed from V and 13 bases from J, the gap between germline ends came to 13 bases. The CDR3 totals 14 residues. CDR3 bases: TGTGCCAGCAGTGAATACCGACAGCCAGCGCCCCTCCACTTT. It codes for CASSEYRQPAPLHF.

J is TRBJ1-5 and V is TRBV10-3, with a tentative D call TRBD1 (5 bases). Germline-derived CDR1 and CDR2 are ENHRY and SYGVKD. V shed 8 bases and J shed 7 bases, with 12 bases lying between them. The CDR3 runs to 12 residues. The CDR3 protein is CAISGGEQPQHF. In nucleotides, the CDR3 is TGTGCCATCTCCGGGGGGGAACAGCCCCAGCATTTT.

The V call is TRBV6-6, the J call TRBJ1-1, with a tentative D call TRBD1 (5 bases). This CDR3 has 14 amino acids. Germline V gene lookup returns CDR1 MNHNY and CDR2 SVGAGI (reference sequence). V was trimmed by 8 bases and J by 10 bases, leaving 23 bases between them. In nucleotides, the CDR3 is TGTGCCAGCGATTCCAATGGGTGGGGCGCAACAGCTTTCTTT. Translated: CASDSNGWGATAFF.

This chain uses TRBV14 with TRBJ1-1, with D possibly TRBD1 on 5 matching bases. The V gene lost 0 bases and the J gene lost 5 bases, with 19 bases spanning the gap. Germline V gene data show CDR1 as SGHDN and CDR2 as FVKESK. The CDR3 has 17 residues. The CDR3: CASSQDLGWVQGTEAFF. The CDR3 DNA reads TGTGCCAGCAGCCAAGATTTGGGGTGGGTCCAGGGAACTGAAGCTTTCTTT.